The clone carrying this T cell receptor (beta chain) appeared a few times. Its cognate antigen is unknown. The data derive from a study of beta chain features in type 1 diabetes. Study findings and constraints: Naive, central memory and Treg TCRB repertoires seemed to resemble each other more closely in patients than they did in healthy donors.

Over 95% purity was reached by all sorted populations. Reverse transcription of all isolated RNA meant that expressed TCRB transcripts were sequenced. Produced via immunoSEQ multiplex PCR; TCRdb's table is partial and in-frame only. The table includes about 900,000 clones, roughly 15% detected once. With 5 bases clipped from V and 6 bases from J, the junction kept 10 bases outside the gene matches. The CDR3 is 15 amino acids. Germline V gene sequence: CDR1 LGHNA, CDR2 YNFKEQ. This chain links TRBV4-2 with TRBJ2-1; 7 positions match TRBD1. The receptor's source is a young woman in good health. Specimen: naive CD4+ T cells from blood. Here the CDR3 reads CASSSLDRESNEQFF. The CDR3 nucleotides are TGTGCCAGCAGCTCACTAGACAGGGAAAGCAATGAGCAGTTCTTC.